These 10 T cell receptor beta chains originate from one sample sequenced in a study of T cell repertoires in cytomegalovirus infection. These TCRs' antigens remain unknown. TCRdb called the reads again in MiXCR, with one record for every CDR3 protein. The sample gives about 770,000 distinct CDR3 sequences, almost 30% of which show up once; around 12% is in the top ten. The sequenced sample was cultured CD8+ T cells from PBMCs, obtained from culture after CMV antigen stimulation. These TCRs come from a human donor in good health (CMV status not recorded). Some clones in this sample may be carry-over from other donors' samples.

This clonotype appeared many times. V gene TRBV7-2 combines with J gene TRBJ1-4; TRBD1 is a possible D gene (6 bases). CDR3 length: 14 amino acids. CDR1 and CDR2 (germline): SGHTA, FQGNSA. The V end lost 5 bases, the J end lost 12 bases, and 19 bases lay between the germline ends. The CDR3 nucleotides are TGTGCCAGCAGCGGAGGACAGCAACCCAGAGAACTGTTTTTT. Translated, it gives CASSGGQQPRELFF.

This CDR3 reads CASSLSGPVEAFF. DNA for the CDR3: TGTGCCAGCAGCTTATCCGGGCCGGTTGAAGCTTTCTTT. V is TRBV7-9 and J is TRBJ1-1; no clear D. Between the trimmed V and J ends, which lost 2 bases and 7 bases, there was a span of 11 bases. Germline V gene data show CDR1 as SEHNR and CDR2 as FQNEAQ (reference sequence). CDR3 size: 13 residues.

The sample holds a few counts of this clonotype. The rearrangement joins TRBV28 to TRBJ2-3; 8 nucleotides line up with TRBD2. Germline CDR1 is MDHEN and CDR2 is SYDVKM. The CDR3 is 18 residues long. Losses at the gene ends were 5 bases for V and 2 bases for J; bases not matched to a gene: 15. The DNA for the CDR3 is TGTGCCAGCAGTACTCAGCGGGGGTCAACCTCTTACACAGATACGCAGTATTTT. Its protein product is CASSTQRGSTSYTDTQYF.

The table lists this clonotype with a few counts. CDR3 amino acids: CASSQDAGNAAGELFF. The CDR3 bases are TGCGCCAGCAGCCAAGACGCGGGGAATGCTGCCGGGGAGCTGTTTTTT. V is TRBV4-1 and J is TRBJ2-2, with a tentative D call TRBD2 (6 bases). Germline V lookup: CDR1 MGHRA, CDR2 YSYEKL. Trimming stripped 0 bases from V and 6 bases from J, with 14 bases between. This CDR3 has 16 residues.

This clonotype was recorded a few times. V usage is TRBV7-8 and J usage is TRBJ2-7; the match to TRBD1 covers 8 bases. Germline CDR1 and CDR2: SGHVS and FQNEAQ. CDR3 size: 15 residues. V was pared by 6 bases and J by 4 bases, with 11 bases of the junction left unmatched. The CDR3 here is CASSPGGSSVYEQYF. As DNA, the CDR3 is TGTGCCAGCAGTCCAGGGGGCTCGTCAGTATACGAGCAGTACTTC.

This clonotype was seen more than once but under ten times. The rearrangement joins TRBV19 to TRBJ2-7; D not certain. The V end lost 4 bases, the J end lost 3 bases, and 10 bases lay between the germline ends. The V gene's germline CDR1 is LNHDA and CDR2 SQIVND (reference sequence). This CDR3 comprises 13 residues. The CDR3 is CASSTSGIYEQYF. In DNA form, the CDR3 reads TGTGCCAGTAGTACAAGTGGCATCTACGAGCAGTACTTC. Complete variable domain (other parts from reference TRBV19 and TRBJ2-7): DGGITQSPKYLFRKEGQNVTLSCEQNLNHDAMYWYRQDPGQGLRLIYYSQIVNDFQKGDIAEGYSVSREKKESFPLTVTSAQKNPTAFYLCASSTSGIYEQYFGPGTRLTVT.

This clonotype was recorded at least ten times. This sequence joins TRBV7-8 and TRBJ2-7; 10 nucleotides line up with TRBD2. With V trimmed by 0 bases and J by 5 bases, 10 bases remained unmatched. This CDR3 region has 17 residues. Germline-derived CDR1 and CDR2 are SGHVS and FQNEAQ. CDR3 DNA sequence: TGTGCCAGCAGCTTAGCACCTAGCGGGGGAGGCTGGGACGAGCAGTACGTC. Translated: CASSLAPSGGGWDEQYV.

The rearrangement joins TRBV4-1 to TRBJ2-3, with D maybe TRBD1 (5 bases). From germline, CDR1 is MGHRA and CDR2 YSYEKL. This CDR3 is 16 amino acids long. V was trimmed by 5 bases and J by 0 bases, leaving 15 bases between them. CDR3 DNA: TGCGCCAGCAGCAAGAGGACATCCCCTAGCACAGATACGCAGTATTTT. Translating it yields CASSKRTSPSTDTQYF.

The chain couples TRBV6-7 to TRBJ2-7; 7 nucleotides match TRBD2. TRBV6-7 falls under the ORF class, with uncertain function. V lost 6 bases, J lost 9 bases, and 8 bases stayed unmatched. This CDR3 contains 12 residues. CDR3 sequence (DNA): TGTGCCAGCAGCGGGGGGTCTTGCGGGCAGTACGTC. It yields the protein CASSGGSCGQYV.

This CDR3 is CASSTGGLRTEAFF. CDR3 DNA: TGTGCCAGTAGTACGGGGGGGCTTCGGACTGAAGCTTTCTTT. J is TRBJ1-1 and V is TRBV19, with a tentative D call TRBD1 (6 bases). V dropped 4 bases and J dropped 5 bases, with 14 bases sitting between them. The germline V gene has CDR1 LNHDA and CDR2 SQIVND (reference sequence). The CDR3 covers 14 residues.